Each of the 23 T cell receptor beta chains below was sequenced from the same sample in a study of CD8+CD57+ T cells in acquired aplastic anemia. Patients picked for sequencing had shown CD8+CD57+ cell expansion detected by flow cytometry. CDR3 and TCR beta VDJ profiling relied on a genomic DNA template. TCRdb called the reads again in MiXCR, with one record for every CDR3 protein. The sample yields roughly 180,000 distinct CDR3 sequences, less than 50% seen once. The sample taken for sequencing was sorted CD4+, CD8+, or CD8+CD57+ T cells (not recorded which) from PBMCs. The origin of the receptors is a human donor with aplastic anemia.

V usage is TRBV7-9 and J usage is TRBJ2-7, with 9 bases lining up with TRBD1. The length of the CDR3 is 14 residues. With V trimmed by 5 bases and J by 7 bases, 9 bases remained unmatched. Germline V gene sequence: CDR1 SEHNR, CDR2 FQNEAQ (reference sequence). The CDR3: CASSHQDRGNEQYF. DNA for the CDR3: TGTGCCAGCAGCCACCAGGACAGGGGAAATGAGCAGTACTTC.

This chain uses TRBV19 with TRBJ2-1; 9 bases are shared with TRBD2. V dropped 4 bases and J dropped 1; count of bases not matched to a gene: 2. This CDR3 is built from 15 residues. Germline CDR1 is LNHDA and CDR2 is SQIVND (reference sequence). The CDR3 protein is CASSNSGGSYNEQFF. DNA for the CDR3: TGTGCCAGTAGTAATAGCGGGGGATCCTACAATGAGCAGTTCTTC.

The rearrangement joins TRBV20-1 to TRBJ1-1; perhaps TRBD1 as D (6 bases). CDR1 and CDR2 from the germline V gene are DFQATT and SNEGSKA (reference sequence). CDR3 size: 13 residues. V gave up 0 bases and J gave up 5 bases, with 10 bases separating them. CDR3 loop: CSARDNRETEAFF. CDR3 nucleotides: TGCAGTGCTAGAGATAACAGGGAAACTGAAGCTTTCTTT.

The CDR3 sequence: CASSQEGREQYF. CDR3 in DNA: TGTGCCAGCAGCCAAGAGGGCCGCGAGCAGTACTTC. The rearrangement uses TRBV7-2 and TRBJ2-7; tentative D call: TRBD2 (5 bases). The germline V gene encodes CDR1 SGHTA and CDR2 FQGNSA. The CDR3 runs to 12 residues. V lost 5 bases and J 6 bases, leaving 11 bases between the germline ends.

The chain is built from TRBV19 and TRBJ1-1; 7 bases are a match to TRBD1. This CDR3 region has 15 residues. CDR1 and CDR2 (germline): LNHDA, SQIVND (reference sequence). With V trimmed by 5 bases and J by 3 bases, 9 bases remained unmatched. For the CDR3, the DNA is TGTGCCAGTAGTGCCTACGGGACAGCGTACACTGAAGCTTTCTTT. It is translated as CASSAYGTAYTEAFF.

This rearrangement joins TRBV24-1 to TRBJ2-5; D is possibly TRBD1 (5 bases). CDR3 length: 16 residues. The V end lost 3 bases, the J end lost 4 bases, and 17 bases lay between the germline ends. The germline V gene has CDR1 KGHDR and CDR2 SFDVKD. The CDR3 loop reads CATSDPRSGIGETQYF. The DNA for the CDR3 is TGTGCCACCAGTGATCCCCGGTCAGGGATTGGAGAGACCCAGTACTTC.

V is TRBV15 and J is TRBJ1-5, with a weak D call TRBD1 (6 bases). The CDR3 consists of 17 residues. The germline gives CDR1 LNHNV, CDR2 YYDKDF (reference sequence). V was shortened by 3 bases and J by 9 bases, with 24 bases between the two germline ends. The CDR3 DNA reads TGTGCCACCAGCAGGACACAGGCCAGCATACAGGGACTGCCCCAGCATTTT. Translated, it gives CATSRTQASIQGLPQHF.

The chain couples TRBV7-7 to TRBJ2-1; TRBD2 matches at 7 bases. The CDR3 spans 14 residues. The junction had 9 bases not matched to a gene; V was cut back by 6 bases and J by 7 bases. Germline V gene lookup returns CDR1 SSHAT and CDR2 FNYEAQ (reference sequence). The CDR3, as DNA: TGTGCCAGCAGTTTGGGAGGGCCGGGGAATGAGCAGTTCTTC. Amino acids: CASSLGGPGNEQFF.

The chain recombines TRBV11-2 with TRBJ2-7; a possible D gene is TRBD1 (5 bases). From germline, CDR1 is SGHAT and CDR2 FQNNGV. CDR3 length: 14 amino acids. The V end lost 0 bases, the J end lost 6 bases, and 12 bases lay between the germline ends. The CDR3 nucleotides read TGTGCCAGCAGCTTAGAGGCAGGGATTTCCGAGCAGTACTTC. Residues: CASSLEAGISEQYF.

This clonotype was counted a few times. This may be a read error, as it is one base from a much larger clone. The chain links TRBV7-9 to TRBJ1-1; D gene uncertain. Germline V gives CDR1 SEHNR, CDR2 FQNEAQ (reference sequence). The CDR3 has 13 amino acids. CDR3: CASSSIGNTEALF. CDR3 coding DNA: TGTGCCAGCAGCTCTATCGGGAACACTGAAGCTCTCTTT.

The chain couples TRBV19 to TRBJ1-5; D not certain. Trimming cost V 4 bases and J 5 bases, with 18 bases left between them. Germline CDR1 and CDR2: LNHDA and SQIVND (reference sequence). This CDR3 has 16 residues. For the CDR3, the DNA is TGTGCCAGTAGTAACCTTTATATAGGGAAAGATCAGCCCCAGCATTTT. Translated, it gives CASSNLYIGKDQPQHF.

The chain couples TRBV25-1 to TRBJ2-1, with TRBD2 as a possible D gene (6 bases). The CDR3 totals 18 residues. Germline lookup yields CDR1 MGHDK and CDR2 SYGVNS. The ends were cut back, 2 bases at V and 4 bases at J, with 21 bases in the middle. The CDR3 DNA is TGTGCCAGCAGTGAAACGACAGTAGGGGTACGGGGGTACAATGAGCAGTTCTTC. This codes for CASSETTVGVRGYNEQFF.

The chain has TRBV28 and TRBJ1-1; the D gene is possibly TRBD1 (6 bases). The germline V gene encodes CDR1 MDHEN and CDR2 SYDVKM. CDR3 length: 14 residues. The V gene lost 6 bases and the J gene lost 0 bases, with 11 bases spanning the gap. The DNA of the CDR3 is TGTGCCAGCAGCAAGACAGGTCTGAACACTGAAGCTTTCTTT. It encodes CASSKTGLNTEAFF.

The sample holds many counts of this clonotype. This chain uses TRBV7-2 with TRBJ2-2; possibly TRBD1 for D (6 bases). The CDR3 spans 15 residues. The germline V gene encodes CDR1 SGHTA and CDR2 FQGNSA. Trimming removed 5 bases at V and 6 bases at J, with 16 bases between. DNA of the CDR3: TGTGCCAGCAGCATCGGCCACAGGGACGCCGGGGAGCTGTTTTTT. This codes for CASSIGHRDAGELFF.

This clonotype was counted a few times. J is TRBJ2-2 and V is TRBV5-1; D is tentatively TRBD1 or TRBD2 (7 bases each). Germline V gene sequence: CDR1 SGHRS, CDR2 YFSETQ. The CDR3 sequence is 15 residues long. Trimming pared 4 bases from V and 2 bases from J, leaving 12 bases between. CDR3 in DNA: TGCGCCAGCAGCGCAGGGGGGGTTAACACCGGGGAGCTGTTTTTT. It yields the protein CASSAGGVNTGELFF.

This clonotype was seen many times. The V call is TRBV29-1, the J call TRBJ2-4, with 11 bases fitting TRBD2. CDR1 and CDR2 from the germline V gene are SQVTM and ANQGSEA. V gave up 2 bases and J gave up 5 bases; unmatched junction bases: 8. The CDR3 runs to 16 residues. The CDR3 sequence is CSVEILAGGRENIQYF. CDR3 coding DNA: TGCAGCGTTGAAATTCTAGCGGGGGGCCGGGAAAACATTCAGTACTTC.

The rearrangement joins TRBV19 to TRBJ1-6; D gene uncertain. The V gene's germline CDR1 is LNHDA and CDR2 SQIVND (reference sequence). V shed 6 bases and J shed 7 bases, with 16 bases lying between them. The CDR3 is made up of 15 amino acids. The CDR3 DNA is TGTGCCAGTAGGATGAACTCCCTAGAGAATTCACCCCTCCACTTT. Protein product: CASRMNSLENSPLHF.

This clonotype was recorded many times. V and J are TRBV19 and TRBJ1-6, with 9 bases lining up with TRBD1. V lost 5 bases, J lost 9 bases, and 8 bases stayed unmatched. In germline, CDR1 is LNHDA, CDR2 SQIVND (reference sequence). The CDR3 sequence is 15 residues long. CDR3: CASSPRDREASPLHF. The CDR3 DNA is TGTGCCAGTAGTCCGAGGGACAGGGAGGCTTCACCCCTCCACTTT.

This clonotype has a count of ten or more. The V and J genes are TRBV5-6 and TRBJ1-2, with TRBD1 identical over 9 bases. Germline V CDR1 and CDR2: SGHDT, YYEEEE. This CDR3 is 15 amino acids long. V shed 2 bases, J shed 4 bases, and the junction held 6 bases outside the gene matches. This chain's CDR3 is CASSLPQGAGYGYTF. CDR3 nucleotide sequence: TGTGCCAGCAGCTTACCACAGGGGGCAGGCTATGGCTACACCTTC. Supplemented by reference TRBV5-6 and TRBJ1-2, the full variable domain reads DAGVTQSPTHLIKTRGQQVTLRCSPKSGHDTVSWYQQALGQGPQFIFQYYEEEERQRGNFPDRFSGHQFPNYSSELNVNALLLGDSALYLCASSLPQGAGYGYTFGSGTRLTVV.

This clonotype was detected many times. The DNA of the CDR3 is TGCGCCAGCAGCCAAGTGGAGACAGGGAACCGCTACGAGCAGTACTTC. Its translation is CASSQVETGNRYEQYF. The chain links TRBV4-1 to TRBJ2-7; TRBD1 agrees at 7 bases. The CDR3 length is 16 residues. The V gene end was trimmed by 1 base and the J gene end by 3 bases; junction bases not matched to a gene: 9. Germline CDR1 MGHRA, CDR2 YSYEKL.

The chain has TRBV7-2 and TRBJ2-7; D gene ambiguous. Trimming shortened V by 0 bases and J by 3 bases, and 6 bases separated the two germline ends. The CDR3 loop spans 13 amino acids. Looked up from germline, CDR1 is SGHTA and CDR2 is FQGNSA. Here the CDR3 reads CASSLASFYEQYF. Here the CDR3 DNA reads TGTGCCAGCAGCTTAGCCAGTTTCTACGAGCAGTACTTC.

This clonotype was found many times. The rearrangement joins TRBV9 to TRBJ1-1, with no clear D. The CDR3 runs 13 residues. Deletions cut 0 bases from V and 2 bases from J, with 5 bases between. The germline CDR1 and CDR2 sequences are SGDLS and YYNGEE. In nucleotides, the CDR3 is TGTGCCAGCAGCGTAGCAGGCAACACTGAAGCTTTCTTT. Its protein is CASSVAGNTEAFF.

This clonotype was observed many times. In DNA, the CDR3 is TGCGCCAGCAGCCAGGCCGGACAGGGAGGGCGCAATCAGCCCCAGCATTTT. Protein product: CASSQAGQGGRNQPQHF. The genes are TRBV4-1 and TRBJ1-5; TRBD1 agrees at 8 bases. Germline V CDR1 and CDR2: MGHRA, YSYEKL. Germline trimming cut 3 bases from V and 2 bases from J; bases unmatched to any gene: 9. This CDR3 has 17 amino acids.